The 8 T cell receptor beta chains in this list originate from one sample, sequenced in a study of shared clonotypes between healthy human individuals. Sequenced by immunoSEQ multiplex PCR; TCRdb stores in-frame clones only, minus some. The sample shows 450,000 to 500,000 clones, 70% to 85% of them seen only once. The source material was PBMCs. All receptors derive from a woman between 35 and 50 years old in good health. Some clones in this sample may be carry-over from other donors' samples.

To note about this clone: This may arise from a read error, as a much more abundant clone is one base away. The chain couples TRBV25-1 to TRBJ2-2; 7 bases match TRBD2. The trim removed 2 bases at V and 2 bases at J, leaving 8 bases unmatched. The germline CDR1 and CDR2 sequences are MGHDK and SYGVNS. This CDR3 region has 17 residues. The CDR3 here is CASSESGVRCNTGELFF. CDR3 in DNA: TGTGCCAGCAGTGAAAGCGGGGTTCGGTGTAACACCGGGGAGCTGTTTTTT.

The V call is TRBV9, the J call TRBJ2-6, with D uncertain. The ends were cut back, 0 bases at V and 0 bases at J, with 7 bases in the middle. The CDR3 is 16 amino acids. The germline gives CDR1 SGDLS, CDR2 YYNGEE. The CDR3 region has the DNA TGTGCCAGCAGCGTAGGGGTCCTCTCTGGGGCCAACGTCCTGACTTTC. The encoded protein is CASSVGVLSGANVLTF.

The J gene is TRBJ2-6, the V gene TRBV28; no definite D call. This CDR3 spans 15 amino acids. CDR1 is MDHEN, CDR2 SYDVKM, per germline. V lost 2 bases and J lost 3, with 8 bases in between. CDR3 DNA sequence: TGTGCCAGCAGTTTACACGGATTTGGGGCCAACGTCCTGACTTTC. Its translation is CASSLHGFGANVLTF.

The V call is TRBV5-1, the J call TRBJ2-7, with a possible D match to TRBD2 (5 bases). Between the trimmed V and J ends, which lost 4 bases and 2 bases, there was a span of 19 bases. CDR1 and CDR2 from the germline V gene are SGHRS and YFSETQ. The CDR3 is 16 residues long. The CDR3 coding sequence is TGCGCCAGCAGCCCCCGAGGTGGGAGTTCGGCCTACGAGCAGTACTTC. This translates into CASSPRGGSSAYEQYF.

This chain links TRBV21-1 with TRBJ1-2; the table calls TRBD1, which could not be checked here. TRBV21-1 counts as a pseudogene. The CDR3 has 15 amino acids. The CDR3 DNA reads TGTGCCAGCACCCAAGGACAGGGGAAGTGGGATGGCTACACCTTC. It is translated as CASTQGQGKWDGYTF.

The rearrangement uses TRBV4-2 and TRBJ1-1; D is possibly TRBD1 (5 bases). The V end lost 4 bases, the J end lost 7 bases, and 13 bases lay between the germline ends. The germline gives CDR1 LGHNA, CDR2 YNFKEQ. The length of the CDR3 is 13 residues. DNA of the CDR3: TGTGCCAGCAGCCCCCCTACACAGGATGAAGCTTTCTTT. Translated: CASSPPTQDEAFF.

A note on this clone: Other DNA sequences of this sample code for an identical CDR3. This chain uses TRBV6-1 with TRBJ2-3, with 12 bases identical to TRBD2. The trim removed 4 bases at V and 4 bases at J, leaving 6 bases unmatched. Germline-derived CDR1 and CDR2 are MNHNS and SASEGT. This CDR3 has 16 amino acids. The CDR3 loop reads CASSALAGGYSDTQYF. In DNA form, the CDR3 reads TGTGCCAGCAGTGCCCTAGCGGGAGGGTATTCAGATACGCAGTATTTT.

CDR3: CASSSGLAGEETQYF. The DNA for the CDR3 is TGTGCCAGCAGCTCAGGACTAGCGGGAGAAGAGACCCAGTACTTC. The rearrangement uses TRBV7-8 and TRBJ2-5; 13 bases align to TRBD2. The CDR3 contains 15 residues. The germline V gene has CDR1 SGHVS and CDR2 FQNEAQ. The V segment lost 4 bases and the J segment 3 bases; nucleotides outside the gene matches: 2.